This TCR beta chain originates from a study of Ad26.COV2.S vaccination and SARS-CoV-2 variants (dated by TCRdb to the early 2020s). Some background on the complete study: Vaccine-arm donors came from COV1001, a multicentre, randomized, double-blind, placebo-controlled phase I-IIa trial of Ad26.COV2.S in healthy adults. A total of around 32 samples were included in the TCR-sequenced set, comprising around 20 Ad26.COV2.S vaccine recipients, 5 placebo recipients and 8 SARS-CoV-2 convalescent individuals. Trial participants were randomized into five groups of five: low-dose or high-dose Ad26.COV2.S given once or twice, or placebo on both occasions. Sequencing of the TCRbeta repertoire served to evaluate the specificity and breadth of SARS-CoV-2-reactive T cell receptors following Ad26.COV2.S vaccination. Investigators did not know the trial group allocation while performing experiments and assessing outcomes. Ad26.COV2.S was given intramuscularly at 5x10^10 or 1x10^11 viral particles, as a single shot or as two shots 56 days apart. Points the paper makes about the study in general: According to the authors, total T cell responses may have been underestimated by the TCR breadth and depth analyses. Ad26.COV2.S recipients had higher spike-specific TCR breadth than placebo recipients (P = 0.0014). After vaccination, spike-specific CD8+ and CD4+ T cell responses were reported to show substantial breadth. Comparable non-spike TCR breadth was observed between vaccine and placebo recipients, consistent with only spike being contained in the vaccine. The study was not powered for comparison of responses between vaccine doses or regimens.

Turning to this clone: No cognate antigen has been identified for it. Per-nucleotide qualities are absent, and no much larger clonotype sits a single base away.

The germline V gene supplies CDR1 SGHTA and CDR2 FQGNSA. The trim is 5 bases for V and 0 bases for J, with a gap of 11 bases between the germline ends. The CDR3 sequence holds 15 residues, the cysteine and phenylalanine included. Here the CDR3 DNA is all that survives: 45 bases in frame from base 1. The treatment or condition label for this specimen denotes: over 15 received Ad26.COV2.S at low or high dose, single or two shots; about 5 received placebo; per-sample allocation not given. Repertoires of vaccine and placebo recipients were sequenced from samples collected on day 63 after the first injection. In Cohort 1b, about two dozen adults aged 18-55 years were enrolled at a single site in Boston, USA, between 29 July and 7 August 2020. Ad26.COV2.S was a replication-incompetent adenovirus type 26 vector that expressed a prefusion-stabilized SARS-CoV-2 spike protein derived from the original Wuhan strain.

The immunoSEQ Assay was the method used to sequence TCRbeta CDR3 regions. After extraction, genomic DNA underwent amplification by bias-controlled multiplex PCR, followed by high-throughput sequencing. In the original analysis: To quantify the absolute abundance of every unique TCRbeta CDR3 region, sequences were collapsed and filtered. T cell fraction was estimated by normalizing TCRbeta template counts to usable DNA, which was measured by amplifying reference genes present in all nucleated cells. Repertoire TCRs were annotated as SARS-CoV-2-specific when V gene, CDR3 amino acid sequence and J gene were exactly matched to a known reactive TCR set. The reference SARS-CoV-2 TCR set was derived from MIRA and filtered for enrichment in COVID-19-positive ImmuneCODE repertoires, a step that removed public or cross-reactive TCRs. Based on the MIRA antigens, annotated TCRs were further analysed at the level of specific ORF or position within ORF. Breadth was defined as annotated unique rearrangements over total unique productive rearrangements; depth was the summed frequency of those rearrangements. Group comparisons of TCR breadth used two-sided Wilcoxon rank-sum tests. The table was pulled from immuneACCESS by TCRdb, which kept in-frame rearrangements only. Such tables lose some clones; where checked, under half of the loss comes from unresolved V genes, and the rest has no known cause. V, J and clone size reflect that table, while D and trimming were determined from the DNA. The sample table shows around 250,000 clones, and approximately 88% are seen once. The top ten hold approximately 3% of the sample.

The V and J genes are TRBV7-2 and TRBJ2-1, with the identity of the D gene unclear. The origin of this receptor is a person between 18 and 65 years old who received the Ad26.COV2.S COVID-19 vaccine or a placebo. This specimen was peripheral blood, taken in a trial of Ad26.COV2.S vaccine versus placebo. The CDR3 in this case is CASSSAESSYNEQFF. In nucleotides, the sequence is TGTGCCAGCAGCAGTGCGGAGAGCTCCTACAATGAGCAGTTCTTC.